This T cell receptor beta chain came from a study of human T cells and chemical hapten exposure. Across the study: 2% DPC applied to an approximately 2 cm by approximately 2 cm arm area sensitized donors. Patch tests applied 0.01% DPC to the upper back, read at 6 days.

Time point: patch test 2, 6 weeks after DPC sensitization. The sample's treatment: therapeutic diphenylcyclopropenone sensitization with weekly scalp DPC. This CDR3 has 14 residues. From germline, CDR1 is SGHTA and CDR2 FQGNSA. V lost 1 base and J 5 bases, leaving 11 bases between the germline ends. TCRdb reprocessed the RACE reads with MiXCR, giving one entry per CDR3 protein. The table lists tens of thousands of distinct CDR3 sequences, roughly 10% of them singletons. This receptor was obtained from a young man with alopecia areata. Some clones in this sample may be carry-over from other donors' samples. This specimen consisted of whole blood, obtained in connection with sensitization to the hapten diphenylcyclopropenone (DPC). The chain has TRBV7-2 and TRBJ2-5, with D unresolved. The CDR3 sequence is CASSLGWSAETQYF. CDR3 DNA: TGTGCCAGCAGCTTAGGCTGGAGTGCGGAGACCCAGTACTTC.